The 24 T cell receptor beta chains reported below all come from one sample, sequenced in a study of spatial heterogeneity in lung cancer. Study-wide results and limits: Tumoral mutation counts were tracked by counts of expanded intratumoral alpha and beta TCRs.

TCRdb fed the 5' RACE reads into MiXCR, producing one record per CDR3 protein. The sample records about 100,000 distinct CDR3 sequences, 4.4% being singletons. The time point was: sample taken at primary tumor resection. These receptors are not linked to any known antigen. The input for sequencing was lung tumor tissue, taken at surgery. These receptors all come from a male donor with early-stage non-small cell lung cancer.

The chain employs TRBV4-1 and TRBJ2-3; the match to TRBD1 covers 8 bases. Germline lookup yields CDR1 MGHRA and CDR2 YSYEKL. Unmatched junction bases numbered 11, after V lost 3 bases and J lost 3 bases. The CDR3 length is 17 residues. DNA for the CDR3: TGCGCCAGCAGCCAGGCAGACCGGGACAGGTATACAGATACGCAGTATTTT. Its protein is CASSQADRDRYTDTQYF.

This clonotype was detected a few times. The chain has TRBV24-1 and TRBJ2-3, with a tentative D call TRBD1 (5 bases). The CDR3 consists of 16 residues. The ends were cut back, 3 bases at V and 1 base at J, with 13 bases in the middle. In germline, CDR1 is KGHDR, CDR2 SFDVKD. The CDR3 DNA is TGTGCCACCAGTGATCCCGGCGACAGAGGCACAGATACGCAGTATTTT. It yields the protein CATSDPGDRGTDTQYF.

The rearrangement uses TRBV28 and TRBJ2-6; 12 nucleotides agree with TRBD1. V was pared by 4 bases and J by 4 bases, with 8 bases of the junction left unmatched. Germline loops: CDR1 MDHEN, CDR2 SYDVKM. This CDR3 has 18 amino acids. The DNA of the CDR3 is TGTGCCAGCAGTTCCGAGGGACAGGGGGCGCGCGGGGCCAACGTCCTGACTTTC. Its translation: CASSSEGQGARGANVLTF.

This clonotype was seen repeatedly, ten times or more. The chain is built from TRBV6-5 and TRBJ2-1; 12 nucleotides agree with TRBD2. V shed 2 bases, J shed 7 bases, and the junction held 6 bases outside the gene matches. Germline V gene lookup returns CDR1 MNHEY and CDR2 SVGAGI. CDR3 length: 16 residues. CDR3 loop: CASSYLKTSGSNEQFF. The CDR3 coding sequence is TGTGCCAGCAGTTACCTCAAGACTAGCGGGAGTAATGAGCAGTTCTTC.

A few counts support this clonotype. The chain joins TRBV28 to TRBJ2-7; 8 bases align to TRBD1. Germline CDR1 MDHEN, CDR2 SYDVKM. Trimming at V came to 4 bases and at J to 3 bases, leaving 8 bases not matched to a gene. CDR3 size: 15 residues. CDR3: CASSSQGVTVYEQYF. The DNA of the CDR3 is TGTGCCAGCAGTTCACAGGGGGTGACAGTCTACGAGCAGTACTTC.

This clonotype was observed at least ten times. This sequence joins TRBV4-1 and TRBJ1-5, with D hard to call. Trimming left V 3 bases short and J 5 bases short, with 14 bases between. The CDR3 has 15 amino acids. The V gene's germline CDR1 is MGHRA and CDR2 YSYEKL. This CDR3 reads CASSHPGGLDQPQHF. DNA of the CDR3: TGCGCCAGCAGCCATCCTGGTGGGTTGGATCAGCCCCAGCATTTT.

This clonotype has ten or more counts. The chain is built from TRBV5-1 and TRBJ2-1, with TRBD2 matching 10 bases. This CDR3 contains 15 residues. The germline V gene has CDR1 SGHRS and CDR2 YFSETQ. Trimming cost V 2 bases and J 9 bases; bases outside gene matches: 8. The CDR3 reads CASSFTSGRAGEQFF. The CDR3 coding sequence is TGCGCCAGCAGCTTCACAAGCGGGAGGGCCGGTGAGCAGTTCTTC.

This clonotype has ten or more counts. This chain links TRBV5-1 with TRBJ1-5, with D possibly being TRBD1 (5 bases). CDR3 length: 13 residues. The ends were cut back, 5 bases at V and 5 bases at J, with 11 bases in the middle. Germline CDR1 SGHRS, CDR2 YFSETQ. As DNA, the CDR3 is TGCGCCAGCAGGGGGGAGGACGATCAGCCCCAGCATTTT. Encoded protein: CASRGEDDQPQHF.

The chain carries TRBV10-3 and TRBJ2-3, with D unclear. The germline V gene has CDR1 ENHRY and CDR2 SYGVKD. Trimming removed 5 bases from V and 3 bases from J, with 3 bases in between. The CDR3 consists of 11 residues. The CDR3 DNA reads as TGTGCCATCAGTACGACAGATACGCAGTATTTT. Its translation is CAISTTDTQYF.

This clonotype was observed many times. The genes are TRBV12-3 or TRBV12-4 and TRBJ2-5, with TRBD2 as a possible D gene (5 bases). This CDR3 is built from 13 residues. V was clipped by 1 base and J by 9 bases, with 12 bases between them. CDR3 region: CASSLVVLGAQYF. The DNA for the CDR3 is TGTGCCAGCAGTTTAGTTGTACTCGGGGCCCAGTACTTC.

This clonotype came up a few times. This chain links TRBV20-1 with TRBJ2-1, with 10 bases identical to TRBD2. Germline trimming cut 0 bases from V and 11 bases from J; bases unmatched to any gene: 7. The CDR3 covers 14 residues. The germline V gene has CDR1 DFQATT and CDR2 SNEGSKA (reference sequence). CDR3 DNA: TGCAGTGCTAGAGATGGGGGGACTAGCGATAAGCAGTTCTTC. Translation gives CSARDGGTSDKQFF.

The chain employs TRBV12-3 or TRBV12-4 and TRBJ2-5, with D possibly TRBD1 on 5 matching bases. Trimming removed 5 bases from V and 6 bases from J, with 10 bases in between. This CDR3 has 12 residues. CDR3 in amino acids: CASSPQEKTQYF. The CDR3 region has the DNA TGTGCCAGCAGTCCACAGGAAAAGACCCAGTACTTC.

This sequence joins TRBV6-1 and TRBJ2-2; 7 bases agree with TRBD2. The CDR3 extends over 16 amino acids. J gave up 5 bases and V 4 bases, and 10 bases lay outside the gene matches. CDR1 is MNHNS, CDR2 SASEGT, per germline. CDR3 sequence reads: CASSGGRERGTGELFF. CDR3 in DNA: TGTGCCAGCAGTGGAGGGCGGGAGCGTGGTACCGGGGAGCTGTTTTTT.

This clonotype occurred a few times. This chain links TRBV5-1 with TRBJ2-1, with 8 positions matching TRBD2. With V trimmed by 0 bases and J by 5 bases, 4 bases remained unmatched. Germline CDR1 and CDR2: SGHRS and YFSETQ. This CDR3 contains 15 residues. CDR3 sequence: CASSLVSGNNNEQFF. CDR3 bases: TGCGCCAGCAGCTTGGTTAGCGGGAATAACAATGAGCAGTTCTTC.

Many counts were recorded for this clonotype. The gene calls are TRBV7-9 and TRBJ2-3, with 7 bases identical to TRBD2. Looked up from germline, CDR1 is SEHNR and CDR2 is FQNEAQ (reference sequence). The CDR3 has 14 amino acids. The junction had 14 bases not matched to a gene; V was cut back by 11 bases and J by 6 bases. The DNA of the CDR3 is TGTGCCGCATCCTGGGGGGGTCATGACGATACGCAGTATTTT. Residues: CAASWGGHDDTQYF.

This clonotype was detected many times. The genes are TRBV7-2 and TRBJ1-1; D remains unclear. Looked up from germline, CDR1 is SGHTA and CDR2 is FQGNSA. Trimming took 6 bases from V and 2 from J, leaving 13 bases between them. CDR3 length equals 14 residues. Here the CDR3 reads CASRVPGYNTEAFF. CDR3 coding DNA: TGTGCCAGCAGGGTCCCGGGATATAACACTGAAGCTTTCTTT.

Many counts were recorded for this clonotype. V gene TRBV6-2 or TRBV6-3 combines with J gene TRBJ2-5; 7 bases match TRBD1. The V segment lost 0 bases and the J segment 3 bases; nucleotides outside the gene matches: 7. CDR1 and CDR2 from the germline V gene are MNHEY and SVGEGT. The length of the CDR3 is 16 residues. The CDR3 loop reads CASSYSRDSLEETQYF. CDR3 DNA: TGTGCCAGCAGTTACTCGAGGGACAGCCTCGAAGAGACCCAGTACTTC.

There are many counts of this clonotype. This chain uses TRBV10-3 with TRBJ2-1; perhaps TRBD1 as D (6 bases). Germline-derived CDR1 and CDR2 are ENHRY and SYGVKD. The V gene lost 4 bases and the J gene lost 12 bases, with 25 bases spanning the gap. The CDR3 runs to 16 residues. This chain's CDR3 is CAISGGSRGTPFRQFF. Written as DNA, the CDR3 is TGTGCCATCAGTGGTGGTTCGAGGGGGACCCCGTTTAGGCAGTTCTTC.

This clonotype occurred many times. V and J are TRBV28 and TRBJ1-2; possibly TRBD1 for D (5 bases). Germline assignment: CDR1 MDHEN and CDR2 SYDVKM. The V end lost 5 bases, the J end lost 0 bases, and 16 bases lay between the germline ends. The CDR3 consists of 16 residues. DNA of the CDR3: TGTGCCAGCAGTCACAGACAGAGCCGCTCTAACTATGGCTACACCTTC. Protein sequence: CASSHRQSRSNYGYTF.

This clonotype was counted a single time. The chain carries TRBV28 and TRBJ1-1; D is uncertain. Germline V lookup: CDR1 MDHEN, CDR2 SYDVKM. V was pared by 7 bases and J by 4 bases, with 16 bases between. The CDR3 loop spans 14 amino acids. This chain's CDR3 is CASTSAAWGTEAFF. CDR3 DNA: TGTGCCAGCACTTCGGCAGCCTGGGGCACTGAAGCTTTCTTT. The full variable domain, with the rest looked up from reference TRBV28 and TRBJ1-1, is DVKVTQSSRYLVKRTGEKVFLECVQDMDHENMFWYRQDPGLGLRLIYFSYDVKMKEKGDIPEGYSVSREKKERFSLILESASTNQTSMYLCASTSAAWGTEAFFGQGTRLTVV.

This clonotype was picked up many times. The chain joins TRBV7-9 to TRBJ2-7; the D is unclear. Germline CDR1 is SEHNR and CDR2 is FQNEAQ (reference sequence). V lost 1 base and J lost 2, with 9 bases in between. This CDR3 contains 14 residues. The CDR3 coding sequence is TGTGCCAGCAGCTTAGGCCAGCTTACCTACGAGCAGTACTTC. Its translation: CASSLGQLTYEQYF.

This clonotype was observed many times. The chain has TRBV2 and TRBJ2-3; D tentatively reads TRBD1 or TRBD2 (5 bases each). With 4 bases removed from V and 2 bases from J, the gap between germline ends came to 13 bases. The CDR3 loop spans 15 amino acids. CDR1 is SNHLY, CDR2 FYNNEI, per germline. In DNA, the CDR3 is TGTGCCAGCAGTGCAGGGACCTTCTACACAGATACGCAGTATTTT. As protein: CASSAGTFYTDTQYF.

This chain links TRBV12-3 or TRBV12-4 with TRBJ2-7; D tentatively fits TRBD1 or TRBD2 (5 bases each). V gave up 6 bases and J gave up 2 bases, with 23 bases separating them. The CDR3 contains 17 residues. CDR3 coding DNA: TGTGCCAGCAGCCCAAGTTTCTCCGGGGCGAGCCCCTACGAGCAGTACTTC. Translating it yields CASSPSFSGASPYEQYF.

Ten or more counts support this clonotype. The chain uses TRBV10-3 and TRBJ2-7, with no clear D. Germline CDR1 ENHRY, CDR2 SYGVKD. The length of the CDR3 is 11 residues. V gave up 3 bases and J gave up 5 bases, with 5 bases separating them. CDR3 nucleotide sequence: TGTGCCATCAGTGACCCAGACGAGCAGTACTTC. It is translated as CAISDPDEQYF.